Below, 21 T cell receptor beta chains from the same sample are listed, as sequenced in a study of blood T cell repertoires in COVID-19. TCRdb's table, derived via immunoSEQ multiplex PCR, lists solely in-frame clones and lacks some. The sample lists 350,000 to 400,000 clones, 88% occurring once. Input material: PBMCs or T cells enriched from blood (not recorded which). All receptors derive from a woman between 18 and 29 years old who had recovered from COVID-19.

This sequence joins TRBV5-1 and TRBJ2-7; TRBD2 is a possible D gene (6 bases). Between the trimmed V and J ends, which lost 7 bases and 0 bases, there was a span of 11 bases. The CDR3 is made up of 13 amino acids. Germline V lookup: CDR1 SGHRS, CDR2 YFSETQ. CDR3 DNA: TGCGCCAGCGCCGGGGGAGCCTCCTACGAGCAGTACTTC. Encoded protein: CASAGGASYEQYF.

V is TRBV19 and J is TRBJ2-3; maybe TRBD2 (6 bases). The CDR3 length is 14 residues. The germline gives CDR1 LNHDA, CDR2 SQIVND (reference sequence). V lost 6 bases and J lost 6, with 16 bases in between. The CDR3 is CASSPPAGRDTQYF. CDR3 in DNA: TGTGCCAGTAGCCCCCCAGCGGGCAGGGATACGCAGTATTTT.

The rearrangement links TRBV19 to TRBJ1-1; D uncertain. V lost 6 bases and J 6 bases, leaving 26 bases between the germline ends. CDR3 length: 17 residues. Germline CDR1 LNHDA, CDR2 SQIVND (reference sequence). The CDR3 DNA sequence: TGTGCCAGTAGATTTACTTCCTCCCGACCCGGCAGGCCTGAAGCTTTCTTT. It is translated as CASRFTSSRPGRPEAFF.

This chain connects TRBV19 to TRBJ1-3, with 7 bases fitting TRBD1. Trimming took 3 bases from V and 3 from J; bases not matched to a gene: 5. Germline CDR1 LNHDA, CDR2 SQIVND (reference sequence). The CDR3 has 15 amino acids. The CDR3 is CASSITPGGGNTIYF. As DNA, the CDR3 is TGTGCCAGTAGTATTACGCCAGGGGGTGGAAACACCATATATTTT.

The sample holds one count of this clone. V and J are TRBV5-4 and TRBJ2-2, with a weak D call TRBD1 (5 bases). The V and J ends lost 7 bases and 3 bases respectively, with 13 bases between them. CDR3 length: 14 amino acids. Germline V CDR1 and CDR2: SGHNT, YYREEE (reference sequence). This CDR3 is CASSDTLDTGELFF. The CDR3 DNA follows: TGTGCCAGCTCGGACACGTTAGACACCGGGGAGCTGTTTTTT.

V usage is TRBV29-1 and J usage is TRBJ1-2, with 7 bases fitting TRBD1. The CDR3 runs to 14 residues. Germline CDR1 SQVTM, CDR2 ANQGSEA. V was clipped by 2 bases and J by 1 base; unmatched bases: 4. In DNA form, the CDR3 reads TGCAGCGTTGAACGCTCAGGGGGTAACTATGGCTACACCTTC. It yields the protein CSVERSGGNYGYTF.

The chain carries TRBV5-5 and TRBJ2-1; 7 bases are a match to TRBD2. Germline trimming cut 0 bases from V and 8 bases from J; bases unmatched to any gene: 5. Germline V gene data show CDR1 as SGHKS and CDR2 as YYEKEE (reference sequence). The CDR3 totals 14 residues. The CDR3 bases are TGTGCCAGCAGCTTGGAATGGGGAGGGGATGAGCAGTTCTTC. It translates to CASSLEWGGDEQFF.

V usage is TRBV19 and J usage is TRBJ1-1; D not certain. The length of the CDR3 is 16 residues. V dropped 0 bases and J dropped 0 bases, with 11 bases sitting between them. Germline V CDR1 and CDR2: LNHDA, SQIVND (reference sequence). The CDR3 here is CASSIDHRGMNTEAFF. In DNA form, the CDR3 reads TGTGCCAGTAGTATAGATCATCGCGGAATGAACACTGAAGCTTTCTTT.

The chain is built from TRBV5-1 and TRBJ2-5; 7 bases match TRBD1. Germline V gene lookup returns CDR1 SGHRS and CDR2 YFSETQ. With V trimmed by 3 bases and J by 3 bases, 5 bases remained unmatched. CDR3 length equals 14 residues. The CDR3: CASSSDRRKETQYF. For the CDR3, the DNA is TGCGCCAGCAGCTCGGACAGGAGGAAAGAGACCCAGTACTTC.

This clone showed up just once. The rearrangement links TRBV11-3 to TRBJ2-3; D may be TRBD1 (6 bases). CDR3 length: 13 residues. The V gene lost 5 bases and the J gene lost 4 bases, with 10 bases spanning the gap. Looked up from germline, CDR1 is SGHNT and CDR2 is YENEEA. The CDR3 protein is CASSPQGADTQYF. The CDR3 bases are TGTGCCAGCAGCCCACAGGGTGCAGATACGCAGTATTTT.

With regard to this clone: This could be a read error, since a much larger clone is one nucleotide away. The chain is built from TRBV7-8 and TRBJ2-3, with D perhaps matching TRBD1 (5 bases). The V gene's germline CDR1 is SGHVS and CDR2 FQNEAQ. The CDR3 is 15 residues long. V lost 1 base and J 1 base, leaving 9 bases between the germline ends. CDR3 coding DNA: TGTGCCAGCAGCTTAGGCAGGGTGGGCACAGATACGCAGTATTTT. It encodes CASSLGRVGTDTQYF.

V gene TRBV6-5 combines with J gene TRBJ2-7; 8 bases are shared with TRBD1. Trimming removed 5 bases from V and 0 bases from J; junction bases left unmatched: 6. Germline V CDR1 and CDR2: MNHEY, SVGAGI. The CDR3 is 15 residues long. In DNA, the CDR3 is TGTGCCAGCAGTAACAGGGGGTCAAGCTCCTACGAGCAGTACTTC. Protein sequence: CASSNRGSSSYEQYF.

The DNA of the CDR3 is TGTGCCATCAGAACTAGCGGGGACTCTGGAAACACCATATATTTT. It is translated as CAIRTSGDSGNTIYF. This rearrangement joins TRBV10-3 to TRBJ1-3; D unclear. This CDR3 contains 15 residues. V shed 6 bases and J shed 0 bases, with 12 bases lying between them. Per germline, CDR1 ENHRY and CDR2 SYGVKD.

CDR3 bases: TGTGCCAGCACATTACAGGGCGGATCGTTAACTGAAGCTTTCTTT. It specifies CASTLQGGSLTEAFF. V and J are TRBV7-3 and TRBJ1-1, with D possibly TRBD1 on 6 matching bases. The CDR3 covers 15 residues. The ends were cut back, 7 bases at V and 5 bases at J, with 20 bases in the middle. Germline V gene lookup returns CDR1 SGHTA and CDR2 FQGTGA.

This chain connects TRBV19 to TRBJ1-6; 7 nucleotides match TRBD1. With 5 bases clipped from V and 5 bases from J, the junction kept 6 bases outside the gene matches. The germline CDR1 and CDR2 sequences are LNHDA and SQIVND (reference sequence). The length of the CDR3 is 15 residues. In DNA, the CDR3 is TGTGCCAGTAGTGTACAGGGGAGGAATAATTCACCCCTCCACTTT. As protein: CASSVQGRNNSPLHF.

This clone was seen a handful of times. The CDR3 DNA reads as TGCGCCAGCAGCTTGGAAGCGGGGAAGGGTCAGCCCCAGCATTTT. This gives the protein CASSLEAGKGQPQHF. The chain combines TRBV5-1 with TRBJ1-5; D is unresolved. V gave up 0 bases and J gave up 6 bases, with 13 bases separating them. The germline V gene encodes CDR1 SGHRS and CDR2 YFSETQ. The CDR3 consists of 15 residues.

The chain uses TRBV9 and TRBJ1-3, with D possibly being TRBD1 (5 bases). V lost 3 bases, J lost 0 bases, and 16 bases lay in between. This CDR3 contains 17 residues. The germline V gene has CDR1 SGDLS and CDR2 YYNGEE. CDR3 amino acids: CASSAGGRVISGNTIYF. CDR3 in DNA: TGTGCCAGCAGCGCCGGGGGTCGGGTAATCTCTGGAAACACCATATATTTT.

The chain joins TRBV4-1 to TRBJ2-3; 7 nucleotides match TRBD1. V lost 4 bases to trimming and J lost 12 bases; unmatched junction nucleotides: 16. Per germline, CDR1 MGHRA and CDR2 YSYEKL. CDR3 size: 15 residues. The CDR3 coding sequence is TGCGCCAGCAGCCTTCCCCGAAGGGACAGTTTAATCCAGTATTTT. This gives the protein CASSLPRRDSLIQYF.

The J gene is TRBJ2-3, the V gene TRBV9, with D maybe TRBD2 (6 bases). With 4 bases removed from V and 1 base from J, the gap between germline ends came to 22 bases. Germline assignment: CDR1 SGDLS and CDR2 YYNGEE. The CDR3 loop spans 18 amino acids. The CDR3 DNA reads TGTGCCAGCAGCCCCCGGTCGGGGGTGAGCGGAGGCACAGATACGCAGTATTTT. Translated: CASSPRSGVSGGTDTQYF.

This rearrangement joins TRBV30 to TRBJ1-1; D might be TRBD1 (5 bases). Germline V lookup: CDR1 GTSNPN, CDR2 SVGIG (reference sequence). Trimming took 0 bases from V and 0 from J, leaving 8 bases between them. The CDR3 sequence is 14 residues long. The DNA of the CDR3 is TGTGCCTGGAGTGTGGGAGGGGTGAACACTGAAGCTTTCTTT. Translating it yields CAWSVGGVNTEAFF. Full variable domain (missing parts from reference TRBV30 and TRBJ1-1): SQTIHQWPATLVQPVGSPLSLECTVEGTSNPNLYWYRQAAGRGLQLLFYSVGIGQISSEVPQNLSASRPQDRQFILSSKKLLLSDSGFYLCAWSVGGVNTEAFFGQGTRLTVV.

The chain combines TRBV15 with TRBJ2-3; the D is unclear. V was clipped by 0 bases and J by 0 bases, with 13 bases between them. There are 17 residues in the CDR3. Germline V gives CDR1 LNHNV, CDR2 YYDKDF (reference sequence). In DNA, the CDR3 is TGTGCCACCAGCAGAGATCCGACTCTAATTAGCACAGATACGCAGTATTTT. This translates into CATSRDPTLISTDTQYF.